The 15 T cell receptor beta chains given below trace back to one sample, sequenced in a study of shared clonotypes between healthy human individuals. The method was immunoSEQ multiplex PCR; TCRdb's version includes in-frame clones alone and lacks a portion of them. The table has approximately 2,300,000 clones, 85% to 95% seen once. The sequenced sample consisted of naive CD4+ T cells from PBMCs. Stated subset: CD45RA+ positively selected. The receptors derive from a man in his late teens or twenties in good health. Some clones in this sample may be carry-over from other donors' samples.

V gene TRBV28 combines with J gene TRBJ1-5; D possibly corresponds to TRBD1 (6 bases). Germline CDR1 MDHEN, CDR2 SYDVKM. V was shortened by 5 bases and J by 4 bases, with 21 bases between the two germline ends. CDR3 length: 17 residues. The DNA of the CDR3 is TGTGCCAGCAGTCTTTACAGGGATCCATTTTCAAATCAGCCCCAGCATTTT. This translates into CASSLYRDPFSNQPQHF.

This chain connects TRBV4-2 to TRBJ2-3; TRBD1 aligns across 7 bases. The J segment lost 1 base and the V segment lost 2 bases, leaving 9 bases of the junction unmatched. Germline CDR1 is LGHNA and CDR2 is YNFKEQ. CDR3 length: 17 residues. CDR3 nucleotide sequence: TGTGCCAGCAGCCAATTAAAACAGGGGCTAGGCACAGATACGCAGTATTTT. This sequence encodes CASSQLKQGLGTDTQYF.

This clone appeared a single time. The gene calls are TRBV15 and TRBJ2-5, with D perhaps matching TRBD2 (5 bases). Germline V lookup: CDR1 LNHNV, CDR2 YYDKDF (reference sequence). This CDR3 has 16 amino acids. V was pared by 1 base and J by 1 base, with 13 bases between. DNA for the CDR3: TGTGCCACCAGCAGAGGGGAGTCTTCCGGCCAAGAGACCCAGTACTTC. Protein product: CATSRGESSGQETQYF.

This clone has just one count. The V call is TRBV27, the J call TRBJ2-5; tentatively, D is TRBD2 (6 bases). CDR1 is MNHEY and CDR2 is SMNVEV in the germline V gene (reference sequence). Trimming shortened V by 7 bases and J by 1 base, and 19 bases separated the two germline ends. This CDR3 is 16 amino acids long. CDR3 region: CASKSRRTRGQETQYF. The DNA of the CDR3 is TGTGCCAGCAAATCGCGCCGGACGCGGGGCCAAGAGACCCAGTACTTC.

The chain joins TRBV5-1 to TRBJ2-7, with a possible D match to TRBD1 (5 bases). The V end was cut by 5 bases, the J end by 4 bases, with 13 bases between. Germline CDR1 is SGHRS and CDR2 is YFSETQ. The length of the CDR3 is 13 residues. The CDR3 spells CASSSPDSYEQYF. The CDR3 DNA sequence: TGCGCCAGCAGTTCGCCCGACAGTTACGAGCAGTACTTC.

Note on this clone: Different DNA sequences within this sample yield the same CDR3. This sequence joins TRBV11-2 and TRBJ1-4; weak D call: TRBD1 (5 bases). The CDR3 has 13 residues. Germline V gives CDR1 SGHAT, CDR2 FQNNGV. The V and J ends lost 0 bases and 8 bases respectively, with 7 bases between them. CDR3 in amino acids: CASSLEGGEKLFF. CDR3 nucleotide sequence: TGTGCCAGCAGCTTAGAGGGGGGGGAAAAACTGTTTTTT.

This clone was picked up one time. The chain uses TRBV4-1 and TRBJ2-5, with TRBD2 identical over 7 bases. Germline-derived CDR1 and CDR2 are MGHRA and YSYEKL. V lost 0 bases, J lost 5 bases, and 6 bases stayed unmatched. The CDR3 is 15 residues long. Here the CDR3 DNA reads TGCGCCAGCAGCCAAGATGGCGGGAGTAGGGAGACCCAGTACTTC. It translates to CASSQDGGSRETQYF.

This chain links TRBV5-1 with TRBJ2-7; 7 bases line up with TRBD1. Germline CDR1 is SGHRS and CDR2 is YFSETQ. CDR3 length: 13 amino acids. J gave up 12 bases and V 4 bases, and 13 bases lay outside the gene matches. CDR3 nucleotide sequence: TGCGCCAGCAGCCCTACCGGGACAGCGGATCCGTACTTC. Translating it yields CASSPTGTADPYF.

For this clone: Within the sample, other DNA sequences also encode this same CDR3. Here the CDR3 DNA reads TGTGCCAGCAGTGGGGGATTGAACACTGAAGCTTTCTTT. Amino acids: CASSGGLNTEAFF. The chain joins TRBV27 to TRBJ1-1, with D perhaps TRBD1 (5 bases). The ends were cut back, 5 bases at V and 0 bases at J, with 7 bases in the middle. This CDR3 spans 13 amino acids. The germline V gene encodes CDR1 MNHEY and CDR2 SMNVEV (reference sequence).

V gene TRBV7-9 combines with J gene TRBJ2-1, with 10 bases lining up with TRBD2. The junction had 9 bases not matched to a gene; V was cut back by 3 bases and J by 4 bases. Germline CDR1 reads SEHNR; CDR2 reads FQNEAQ (reference sequence). This CDR3 is 17 amino acids long. CDR3 coding DNA: TGTGCCAGCAGCTTGGGAGCGGGAGGGCCTTTTTACAATGAGCAGTTCTTC. Translated: CASSLGAGGPFYNEQFF.

The gene calls are TRBV2 and TRBJ2-7; D gene unclear. V dropped 7 bases and J dropped 0 bases, with 7 bases sitting between them. Looked up from germline, CDR1 is SNHLY and CDR2 is FYNNEI. This CDR3 contains 12 residues. The CDR3 loop reads CASTADSYEQYF. For the CDR3, the DNA is TGTGCCAGCACGGCAGACTCCTACGAGCAGTACTTC. Filled out from reference TRBV2 and TRBJ2-7, the complete variable domain reads EPEVTQTPSHQVTQMGQEVILRCVPISNHLYFYWYRQILGQKVEFLVSFYNNEISEKSEIFDDQFSVERPDGSNFTLKIRSTKLEDSAMYFCASTADSYEQYFGPGTRLTVT.

V is TRBV4-2 and J is TRBJ2-2; D is perhaps TRBD2 (6 bases). The CDR3 length is 14 residues. Between the trimmed V and J ends, which lost 3 bases and 6 bases, there was a span of 11 bases. Germline V gene lookup returns CDR1 LGHNA and CDR2 YNFKEQ. The CDR3 sequence: CASSQGTEAGELFF. The CDR3 DNA sequence: TGTGCCAGCAGCCAGGGGACTGAGGCCGGGGAGCTGTTTTTT.

The chain has TRBV5-1 and TRBJ1-3; 7 bases map to TRBD1. Germline CDR1 SGHRS, CDR2 YFSETQ. The CDR3 runs to 15 residues. V shed 4 bases and J 4 bases; nucleotides not matched to a gene: 8. CDR3 sequence reads: CASSTRQGNGNTIYF. The CDR3 bases are TGCGCCAGCAGCACAAGACAGGGCAACGGAAACACCATATATTTT.

The chain is built from TRBV2 and TRBJ2-5; possibly TRBD1 for D (7 bases). Germline values: CDR1 SNHLY, CDR2 FYNNEI. There are 14 residues in the CDR3. V was cut by 6 bases and J by 3 bases, with 14 bases left in between. CDR3 sequence: CASRRRGLEETQYF. CDR3 DNA: TGTGCCAGCAGGAGGAGGGGGCTGGAAGAGACCCAGTACTTC.

The chain links TRBV7-2 to TRBJ2-3; tentatively, D is TRBD1 or TRBD2 (5 bases each). Deletions cut 2 bases from V and 0 bases from J, with 9 bases between. CDR1 and CDR2 from the germline V gene are SGHTA and FQGNSA. The CDR3 is made up of 15 amino acids. The CDR3 loop reads CASSLLGDSTDTQYF. DNA of the CDR3: TGTGCCAGCAGCTTACTAGGGGACAGCACAGATACGCAGTATTTT. Full variable domain (remainder filled in from reference TRBV7-2 and TRBJ2-3): GAGVSQSPSNKVTEKGKDVELRCDPISGHTALYWYRQSLGQGLEFLIYFQGNSAPDKSGLPSDRFSAERTGGSVSTLTIQRTQQEDSAVYLCASSLLGDSTDTQYFGPGTRLTVL.